This T cell receptor (beta chain) was retrieved from a study of PD-1 blockade in classical Hodgkin lymphoma. The study's findings and limits: Sources of repertoire differences remain undefined, possibly disease activity or prior therapy. Newly diagnosed patients were reported to exhibit reduced baseline TCR diversity relative to healthy donors. Complete responders possessed baseline diversity comparable to newly diagnosed patients.

Assay: immunoSEQ multiplex PCR; the TCRdb copy retains only in-frame clones and omits some. Here the sample spans fewer than 25,000 clones, over 80% being singletons. Time point indicated: cycle 4 day 1 (C4D1), after five to seven weeks of nivolumab. All patients experienced relapse after autologous stem cell transplantation, and brentuximab vedotin exposure was variable. Purification of CD4+ T cells from thawed PBMCs was achieved by magnetic negative selection. V was cut by 0 bases and J by 0 bases, with 9 bases left in between. This CDR3 is built from 15 residues. CDR1 and CDR2 (germline): SGHRS, YFSETQ. In the case of this clone: Its antigen is still unknown.

This clonotype was sampled from a human donor with classical Hodgkin lymphoma. The chain employs TRBV5-1 and TRBJ1-1; D call uncertain. Here the sequenced sample was CD4+ T cells from blood, taken before the fourth cycle of nivolumab. In DNA form, the CDR3 reads TGCGCCAGCAGCTTGGTTGGCCTGGTGAACACTGAAGCTTTCTTT. Amino acid sequence: CASSLVGLVNTEAFF.